Listed here are 7 T cell receptor beta chains from one sample, sequenced in a study of control samples from healthy donors and cancer patients. The assay was immunoSEQ multiplex PCR, and TCRdb's table has in-frame clones only and misses some. The sample consists of 57,000 or so clones, 90% of them appearing once. The specimen sequenced was PBMCs. All receptors come from a man aged 55 to 70 with colorectal cancer.

The rearrangement links TRBV2 to TRBJ2-3; D is ambiguous. The germline gives CDR1 SNHLY, CDR2 FYNNEI. V was cut by 5 bases and J by 2 bases, with 14 bases left in between. The CDR3 has 15 amino acids. CDR3 sequence (DNA): TGTGCCAGCAGTTCAAATCGTGGCACCACAGATACGCAGTATTTT. Translating it yields CASSSNRGTTDTQYF.

The rearrangement joins TRBV7-4 to TRBJ2-4; perhaps TRBD1 as D (6 bases). Germline CDR1 and CDR2: SGHVT and SQSDAQ. The V end was cut by 5 bases, the J end by 4 bases, with 12 bases between. The CDR3 is 14 residues long. The CDR3 DNA is TGTGCCAGCAGCCCCGACAGGATAAAAAACATTCAGTACTTC. It encodes CASSPDRIKNIQYF.

V gene TRBV3-1 (or the pseudogene TRBV3-2) combines with J gene TRBJ1-2; 8 bases line up with TRBD1. J gave up 4 bases and V 3 bases, and 10 bases lay outside the gene matches. The germline V gene has CDR1 LGHDT and CDR2 YNNKEL (reference sequence). The CDR3 totals 16 residues. CDR3 bases: TGTGCCAGCAGCCAGGGGTTTGGACAGGGCCCCTATGGCTACACCTTC. This sequence encodes CASSQGFGQGPYGYTF.

The gene calls are TRBV3-1 (or the pseudogene TRBV3-2) and TRBJ1-2, with a possible D match to TRBD1 (6 bases). CDR1 and CDR2 from the germline V gene are LGHDT and YNNKEL (reference sequence). V was trimmed by 3 bases and J by 0 bases, leaving 17 bases between them. The CDR3 extends over 17 amino acids. DNA of the CDR3: TGTGCCAGCAGCCATTCTCACAGGGATCCCTCTAACTATGGCTACACCTTC. Encoded protein: CASSHSHRDPSNYGYTF.

The chain has TRBV19 and TRBJ1-5, with D unclear. This CDR3 is built from 15 residues. Trimming removed 1 base from V and 0 bases from J, with 7 bases in between. Germline CDR1 LNHDA, CDR2 SQIVND (reference sequence). CDR3 protein: CASSIGVYSNQPQHF. The CDR3 DNA is TGTGCCAGTAGTATAGGCGTTTATAGCAATCAGCCCCAGCATTTT. The full variable domain, with the rest looked up from reference TRBV19 and TRBJ1-5, is DGGITQSPKYLFRKEGQNVTLSCEQNLNHDAMYWYRQDPGQGLRLIYYSQIVNDFQKGDIAEGYSVSREKKESFPLTVTSAQKNPTAFYLCASSIGVYSNQPQHFGDGTRLSIL.

This clone appeared once. J is TRBJ2-3 and V is TRBV6-2 or TRBV6-3; unclear D gene. Germline V lookup: CDR1 MNHEY, CDR2 SVGEGT. The CDR3 runs 15 residues. Trimming removed 0 bases from V and 2 bases from J, with 9 bases in between. CDR3 in DNA: TGTGCCAGCAGTTACTCTCCGGGCCCCACAGATACGCAGTATTTT. Translation gives CASSYSPGPTDTQYF.

This clone was picked up one time. The chain links TRBV6-5 to TRBJ2-1, with TRBD1 matching 7 bases. Germline CDR1 reads MNHEY; CDR2 reads SVGAGI. Trimming removed 7 bases from V and 8 bases from J; junction bases left unmatched: 5. This CDR3 region has 12 residues. CDR3 in DNA: TGTGCCAGCAACAGGGGTTACGATGAGCAGTTCTTC. Residues: CASNRGYDEQFF.